The 14 T cell receptor beta chains reported below all come from one sample, sequenced in a study of CD8 T cells in ankylosing spondylitis. TCRdb re-called the 5' RACE reads with MiXCR, one entry per CDR3 protein. The sample includes over 100,000 distinct CDR3 sequences, over 10% seen only once; the top ten take approximately 4%. Sample: blood, either unsorted or a sorted T cell fraction (not recorded which). All receptors derive from a female donor with ankylosing spondylitis or in good health (not recorded which).

In this sample, this clonotype turned up a few times. The V call is TRBV12-3 or TRBV12-4, the J call TRBJ2-1; 9 bases are shared with TRBD2. CDR3 length: 15 residues. V shed 6 bases, J shed 6 bases, and the junction held 9 bases outside the gene matches. CDR3 bases: TGTGCCAGCAGGCTAGCGGGAAGGGACCGCAATGAGCAGTTCTTC. Translating gives CASRLAGRDRNEQFF.

This clonotype was counted at least ten times. This chain uses TRBV28 with TRBJ1-2; 9 nucleotides align to TRBD1. V shed 3 bases and J 3 bases; nucleotides not matched to a gene: 8. The CDR3 consists of 16 residues. Germline loops: CDR1 MDHEN, CDR2 SYDVKM. The CDR3 DNA reads TGTGCCAGCAGTTTCCCGAGGGACAGGGTGGACTATGGCTACACCTTC. Encoded protein: CASSFPRDRVDYGYTF.

The chain couples TRBV19 to TRBJ1-1; D is ambiguous. Germline lookup yields CDR1 LNHDA and CDR2 SQIVND (reference sequence). This CDR3 has 13 amino acids. The V end was cut by 1 base, the J end by 2 bases, with 5 bases between. The CDR3 sequence: CASSIAANTEAFF. The CDR3 DNA sequence: TGTGCCAGTAGTATAGCAGCTAACACTGAAGCTTTCTTT. The full variable domain, with the rest looked up from reference TRBV19 and TRBJ1-1, is DGGITQSPKYLFRKEGQNVTLSCEQNLNHDAMYWYRQDPGQGLRLIYYSQIVNDFQKGDIAEGYSVSREKKESFPLTVTSAQKNPTAFYLCASSIAANTEAFFGQGTRLTVV.

This clonotype was observed at least ten times. The chain recombines TRBV7-9 with TRBJ2-1; 8 nucleotides line up with TRBD2. CDR3 length: 15 residues. The V gene's germline CDR1 is SEHNR and CDR2 FQNEAQ (reference sequence). V gave up 3 bases and J gave up 7 bases; unmatched junction bases: 8. The CDR3 loop is CASSLGAGGRNEQFF. CDR3 nucleotide sequence: TGTGCCAGCAGCTTGGGGGCGGGAGGTCGTAATGAGCAGTTCTTC.

At least ten counts were recorded for this clonotype. The chain's CDR3 is CASSNRPGGRDRSEKLFF. CDR3 nucleotides: TGTGCCAGCAGCAACCGACCGGGGGGACGGGACCGATCTGAAAAACTGTTTTTT. This chain joins TRBV21-1 and TRBJ1-4; whether TRBD1, the table's D call, matches the DNA was not checked. TRBV21-1 counts as a pseudogene. This CDR3 contains 18 residues.

This clonotype came up a few times. This sequence joins TRBV19 and TRBJ2-3; D might be TRBD1 (5 bases). The CDR3 is 12 residues long. Germline CDR1 reads LNHDA; CDR2 reads SQIVND (reference sequence). The ends were cut back, 5 bases at V and 2 bases at J, with 5 bases in the middle. Here the CDR3 reads CASSGATDTQYF. Written as DNA, the CDR3 is TGTGCCAGTAGTGGGGCCACAGATACGCAGTATTTT.

This clonotype was recorded at least ten times. The chain uses TRBV29-1 and TRBJ2-3; TRBD1 is a possible D gene (6 bases). Germline V gene lookup returns CDR1 SQVTM and CDR2 ANQGSEA. The CDR3 has 13 amino acids. With 6 bases removed from V and 5 bases from J, the gap between germline ends came to 15 bases. Written as DNA, the CDR3 is TGCAGCGTGAGTCAGGGGATCGGAGATACGCAGTATTTT. As protein: CSVSQGIGDTQYF.

This sequence joins TRBV5-6 and TRBJ1-5; D ambiguous. The CDR3 has 13 amino acids. The V end lost 1 base, the J end lost 3 bases, and 5 bases lay between the germline ends. Per the germline V gene, CDR1 is SGHDT and CDR2 is YYEEEE. The CDR3 DNA sequence: TGTGCCAGCAGCTTGCGGCTCAATCAGCCCCAGCATTTT. Its protein product is CASSLRLNQPQHF.

This clonotype came up many times. The genes are TRBV18 and TRBJ1-2; TRBD1 agrees at 8 bases. The length of the CDR3 is 15 residues. The V gene's germline CDR1 is KGHSH and CDR2 LQKENI. V gave up 3 bases and J gave up 7 bases; unmatched junction bases: 10. CDR3 nucleotide sequence: TGTGCCAGCTCACCCGGGACGCAGGGGGCGTCTGGCTACACCTTC. It encodes CASSPGTQGASGYTF.

Many counts were recorded for this clonotype. The rearrangement uses TRBV20-1 and TRBJ2-1; 13 bases are shared with TRBD2. Looked up from germline, CDR1 is DFQATT and CDR2 is SNEGSKA (reference sequence). The CDR3 runs to 17 residues. Trimming removed 2 bases from V and 0 bases from J; junction bases left unmatched: 4. The CDR3 here is CSARRLAGGYSYNEQFF. CDR3 nucleotides: TGCAGTGCTAGAAGACTAGCGGGGGGTTACTCCTACAATGAGCAGTTCTTC.

This clonotype was counted ten times or more. The CDR3 protein is CAIRGTGEKEGYTF. In DNA form, the CDR3 reads TGTGCCATCAGGGGGACAGGGGAGAAGGAAGGCTACACCTTC. The V call is TRBV10-3, the J call TRBJ1-2, with 10 bases that match TRBD1. Germline loops: CDR1 ENHRY, CDR2 SYGVKD. The CDR3 totals 14 residues. V trimming: 6 bases; J trimming: 8 bases; junction bases outside the gene matches: 9.

In its sample, this clonotype was seen a few times. This chain links TRBV5-6 with TRBJ1-5, with TRBD1 identical over 7 bases. CDR3 length: 17 residues. The junction had 6 bases not matched to a gene; V was cut back by 0 bases and J by 0 bases. Germline V CDR1 and CDR2: SGHDT, YYEEEE. CDR3 amino acids: CASSLGPGQYSNQPQHF. CDR3 DNA sequence: TGTGCCAGCAGCTTGGGACCGGGACAGTATAGCAATCAGCCCCAGCATTTT.

This clonotype was counted ten times or more. The chain employs TRBV5-1 and TRBJ2-5, with TRBD1 matching over 7 bases. V lost 5 bases to trimming and J lost 2 bases; unmatched junction nucleotides: 6. The CDR3 contains 14 residues. Germline V lookup: CDR1 SGHRS, CDR2 YFSETQ. CDR3 residues: CASRVTGRQETQYF. The CDR3, as DNA: TGCGCCAGCAGAGTGACAGGGCGTCAAGAGACCCAGTACTTC. Full variable domain (remainder filled in from reference TRBV5-1 and TRBJ2-5): KAGVTQTPRYLIKTRGQQVTLSCSPISGHRSVSWYQQTPGQGLQFLFEYFSETQRNKGNFPGRFSGRQFSNSRSEMNVSTLELGDSALYLCASRVTGRQETQYFGPGTRLLVL.

This clonotype was detected many times. V and J are TRBV5-1 and TRBJ2-5, with D possibly matching TRBD2 (6 bases). The CDR3 has 16 residues. CDR1 is SGHRS, CDR2 YFSETQ, per germline. Trimming removed 4 bases at V and 3 bases at J, with 19 bases between. The CDR3 loop reads CASSPGRRGGKETQYF. The CDR3 nucleotides read TGCGCCAGCAGCCCTGGCCGGAGGGGCGGAAAAGAGACCCAGTACTTC.